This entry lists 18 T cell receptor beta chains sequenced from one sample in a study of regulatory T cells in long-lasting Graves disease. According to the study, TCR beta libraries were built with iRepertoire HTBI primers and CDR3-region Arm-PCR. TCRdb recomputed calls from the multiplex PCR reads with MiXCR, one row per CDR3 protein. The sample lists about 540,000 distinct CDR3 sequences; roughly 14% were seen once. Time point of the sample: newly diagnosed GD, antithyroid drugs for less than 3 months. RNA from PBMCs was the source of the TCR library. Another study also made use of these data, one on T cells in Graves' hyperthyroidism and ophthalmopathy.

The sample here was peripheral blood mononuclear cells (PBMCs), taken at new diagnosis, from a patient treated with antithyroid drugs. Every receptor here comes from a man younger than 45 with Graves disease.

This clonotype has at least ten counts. CDR3: CASRPQGINTEAFF. The CDR3 nucleotides read TGTGCCAGCAGACCACAGGGCATAAACACTGAAGCTTTCTTT. The V call is TRBV6-1, the J call TRBJ1-1; a possible D gene is TRBD1 (6 bases). This CDR3 comprises 14 residues. CDR1 is MNHNS and CDR2 is SASEGT in the germline V gene. With 6 bases removed from V and 2 bases from J, the gap between germline ends came to 13 bases.

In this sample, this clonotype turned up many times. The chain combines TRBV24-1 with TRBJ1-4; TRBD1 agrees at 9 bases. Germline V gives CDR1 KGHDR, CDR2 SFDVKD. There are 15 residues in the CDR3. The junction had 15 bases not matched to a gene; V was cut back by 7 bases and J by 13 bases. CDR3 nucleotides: TGTGCCACCAGCGAAACCGGGACAGGGCCTCGGAGACTGTTTTTT. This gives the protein CATSETGTGPRRLFF.

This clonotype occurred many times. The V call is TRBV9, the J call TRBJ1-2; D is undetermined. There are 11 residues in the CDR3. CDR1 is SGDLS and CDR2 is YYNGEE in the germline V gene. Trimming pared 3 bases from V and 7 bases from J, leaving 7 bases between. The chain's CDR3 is CASSDRSGYTF. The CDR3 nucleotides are TGTGCCAGCAGCGATCGGAGTGGCTACACCTTC. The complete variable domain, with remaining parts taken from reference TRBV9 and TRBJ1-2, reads DSGVTQTPKHLITATGQRVTLRCSPRSGDLSVYWYQQSLDQGLQFLIQYYNGEERAKGNILERFSAQQFPDLHSELNLSSLELGDSALYFCASSDRSGYTFGSGTRLTVV.

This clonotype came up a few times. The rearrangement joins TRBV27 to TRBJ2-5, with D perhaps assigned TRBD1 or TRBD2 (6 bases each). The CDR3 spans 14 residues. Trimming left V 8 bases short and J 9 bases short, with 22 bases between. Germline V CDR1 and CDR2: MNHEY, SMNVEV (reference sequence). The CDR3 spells CASSRERGARAQYF. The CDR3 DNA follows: TGTGCCAGCTCAAGGGAGAGGGGGGCTCGGGCCCAGTACTTC.

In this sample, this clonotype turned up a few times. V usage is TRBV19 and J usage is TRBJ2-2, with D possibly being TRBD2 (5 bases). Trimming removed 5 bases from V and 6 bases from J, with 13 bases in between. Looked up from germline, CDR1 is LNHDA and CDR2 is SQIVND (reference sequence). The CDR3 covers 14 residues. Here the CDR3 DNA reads TGTGCCAGTAGTCCTGGGAGCACAGCCGGGGAGCTGTTTTTT. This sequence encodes CASSPGSTAGELFF.

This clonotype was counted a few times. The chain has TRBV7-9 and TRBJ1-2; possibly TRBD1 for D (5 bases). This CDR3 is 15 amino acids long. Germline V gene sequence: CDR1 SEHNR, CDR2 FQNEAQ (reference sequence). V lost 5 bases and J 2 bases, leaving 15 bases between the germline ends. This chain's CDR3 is CASSQRLDNNYGYTF. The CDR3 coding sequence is TGTGCCAGCAGCCAAAGATTGGACAACAACTATGGCTACACCTTC. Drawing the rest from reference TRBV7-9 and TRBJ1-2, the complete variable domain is DTGVSQNPRHKITKRGQNVTFRCDPISEHNRLYWYRQTLGQGPEFLTYFQNEAQLEKSRLLSDRFSAERPKGSFSTLEIQRTEQGDSAMYLCASSQRLDNNYGYTFGSGTRLTVV.

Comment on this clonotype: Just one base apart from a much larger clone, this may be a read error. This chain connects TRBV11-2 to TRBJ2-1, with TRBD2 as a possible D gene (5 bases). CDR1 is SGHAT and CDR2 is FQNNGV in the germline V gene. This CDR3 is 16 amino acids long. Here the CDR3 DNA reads TGTGTCAGCAGATCTTTTTCGGGAAGCTCCTACAATGAGCAGTTCTTC. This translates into CVSRSFSGSSYNEQFF. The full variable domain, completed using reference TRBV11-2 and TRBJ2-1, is EAGVAQSPRYKIIEKRQSVAFWCNPISGHATLYWYQQILGQGPKLLIQFQNNGVVDDSQLPKDRFSAERLKGVDSTLKIQPAKLEDSAVYLCVSRSFSGSSYNEQFFGPGTRLTVL.

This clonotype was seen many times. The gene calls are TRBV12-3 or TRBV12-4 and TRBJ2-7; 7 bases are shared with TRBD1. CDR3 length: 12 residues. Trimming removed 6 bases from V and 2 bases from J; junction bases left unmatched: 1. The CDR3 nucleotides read TGTGCCAGCAGGCAGGGGGCCTACGAGCAGTACTTC. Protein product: CASRQGAYEQYF.

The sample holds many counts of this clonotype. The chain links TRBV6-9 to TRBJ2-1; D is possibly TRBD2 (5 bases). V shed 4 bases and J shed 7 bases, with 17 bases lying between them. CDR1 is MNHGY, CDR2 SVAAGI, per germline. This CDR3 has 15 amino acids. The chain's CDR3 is CASSSLDPTGNEQFF. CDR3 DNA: TGTGCCAGCAGTTCCCTAGACCCCACGGGAAATGAGCAGTTCTTC.

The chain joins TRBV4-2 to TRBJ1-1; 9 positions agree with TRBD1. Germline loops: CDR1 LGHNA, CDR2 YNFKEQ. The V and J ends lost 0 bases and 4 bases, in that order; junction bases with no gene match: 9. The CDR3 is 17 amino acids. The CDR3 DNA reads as TGTGCCAGCAGCCAAGATCAGGGACAGGGCGGTAGCACTGAAGCTTTCTTT. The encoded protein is CASSQDQGQGGSTEAFF.

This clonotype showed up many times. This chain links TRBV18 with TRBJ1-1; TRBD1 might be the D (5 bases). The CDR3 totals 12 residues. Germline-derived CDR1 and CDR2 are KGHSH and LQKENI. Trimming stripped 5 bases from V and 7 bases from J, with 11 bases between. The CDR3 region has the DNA TGTGCCAGCTCATCACGGGGACGTGAAGCTTTCTTT. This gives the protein CASSSRGREAFF.

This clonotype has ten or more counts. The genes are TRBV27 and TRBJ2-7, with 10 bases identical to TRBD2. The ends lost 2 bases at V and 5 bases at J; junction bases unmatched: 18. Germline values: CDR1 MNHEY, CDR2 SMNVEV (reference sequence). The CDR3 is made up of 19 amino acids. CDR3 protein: CASSLRGLTRTSGSHEQYF. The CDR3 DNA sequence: TGTGCCAGCAGTTTAAGAGGTCTAACACGGACTAGCGGCAGCCACGAGCAGTACTTC.

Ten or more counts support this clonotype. The DNA for the CDR3 is TGTGCCAGCAGCCGGGACAATTGGGAGACCCAGTACTTC. Amino acid sequence: CASSRDNWETQYF. The chain carries TRBV7-3 and TRBJ2-5; maybe TRBD1 (6 bases). Germline V gene lookup returns CDR1 SGHTA and CDR2 FQGTGA. Trimming removed 5 bases at V and 5 bases at J, with 12 bases between. The CDR3 runs 13 residues. Based on the CDR3 plus reference TRBV7-3 and TRBJ2-5, the full variable domain is GAGVSQTPSNKVTEKGKYVELRCDPISGHTALYWYRQSLGQGPEFLIYFQGTGAADDSGLPNDRFFAVRPEGSVSTLKIQRTERGDSAVYLCASSRDNWETQYFGPGTRLLVL.

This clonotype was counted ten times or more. Here the CDR3 reads CSQSGTSGTLEQFF. The CDR3 DNA follows: TGCAGTCAATCGGGGACTAGCGGGACCCTCGAGCAGTTCTTC. The rearrangement links TRBV20-1 to TRBJ2-1, with TRBD2 matching over 13 bases. Germline CDR1 DFQATT, CDR2 SNEGSKA (reference sequence). CDR3 length: 14 amino acids. Unmatched junction bases numbered 11, after V lost 8 bases and J lost 10 bases.

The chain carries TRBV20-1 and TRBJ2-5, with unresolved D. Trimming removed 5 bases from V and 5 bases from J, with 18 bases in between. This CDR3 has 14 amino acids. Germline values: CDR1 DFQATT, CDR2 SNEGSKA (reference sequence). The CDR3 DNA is TGCAGTGCTGGCTCGTCTATAGACCCGGAGACCCAGTACTTC. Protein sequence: CSAGSSIDPETQYF.

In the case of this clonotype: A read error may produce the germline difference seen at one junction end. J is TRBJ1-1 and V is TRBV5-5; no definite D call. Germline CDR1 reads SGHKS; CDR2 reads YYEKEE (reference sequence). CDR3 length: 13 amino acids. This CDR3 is CANSLPMNTEAFF. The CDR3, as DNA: TGTGCCAACAGCTTGCCCATGAACACTGAAGCTTTCTTT.

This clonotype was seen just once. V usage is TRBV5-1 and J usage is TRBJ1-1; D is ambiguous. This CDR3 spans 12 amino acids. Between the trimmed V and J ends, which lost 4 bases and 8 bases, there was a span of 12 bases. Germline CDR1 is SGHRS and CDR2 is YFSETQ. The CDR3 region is CASSTTDLEAFF. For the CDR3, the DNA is TGCGCCAGCAGCACAACAGATCTAGAAGCTTTCTTT.

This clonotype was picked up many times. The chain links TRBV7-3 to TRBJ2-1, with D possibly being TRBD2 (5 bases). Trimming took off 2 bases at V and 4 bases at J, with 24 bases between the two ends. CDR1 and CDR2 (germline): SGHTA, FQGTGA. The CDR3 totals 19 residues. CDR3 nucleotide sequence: TGTGCCAGCAGCTTACTAGTGTATAGCGAGAGCCCCCTATACAATGAGCAGTTCTTC. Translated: CASSLLVYSESPLYNEQFF.